This entry lists 26 T cell receptor beta chains sequenced from one sample in a study of T-cell memory formation after mild COVID-19. Using its own MiXCR run on the 5' RACE reads, TCRdb lists one record per CDR3 protein. This table has 200,000 to 250,000 distinct CDR3 sequences, over 9% appearing once. Material: PBMCs or a T cell subset sorted from them (not recorded which). The source of these receptors is a man aged 18 to 35 who had mild COVID-19 (a few samples of this study predate the infection). Cell type and time point are not known.

This clonotype has just a few counts. DNA of the CDR3: TGTGCCAGCCATATACAAGCGAACACCGGGGAGCTGTTTTTT. Encoded protein: CASHIQANTGELFF. The rearrangement links TRBV12-3 or TRBV12-4 to TRBJ2-2; no firm D call. This CDR3 contains 14 residues. V was cut by 8 bases and J by 0 bases, with 10 bases left in between.

This clonotype was counted between two and nine times. This chain links TRBV18 with TRBJ1-1; D not resolved. The CDR3 spans 14 residues. The germline V gene has CDR1 KGHSH and CDR2 LQKENI. Trimming stripped 2 bases from V and 1 base from J, with 8 bases between. As DNA, the CDR3 is TGTGCCAGCTCACCAATATCGGCGAACACTGAAGCTTTCTTT. Its protein product is CASSPISANTEAFF.

V gene TRBV5-1 combines with J gene TRBJ1-4, with 7 bases that match TRBD1. Germline lookup yields CDR1 SGHRS and CDR2 YFSETQ. The J segment lost 4 bases and the V segment lost 2 bases, leaving 2 bases of the junction unmatched. The CDR3 consists of 14 residues. The chain's CDR3 is CASSFGTDNEKLFF. The CDR3 DNA follows: TGCGCCAGCAGCTTCGGGACAGATAATGAAAAACTGTTTTTT.

Many counts were recorded for this clonotype. A read error may produce the germline difference seen at one junction end. This chain connects TRBV7-9 to TRBJ2-1; TRBD2 matches at 7 bases. The CDR3 extends over 14 amino acids. Germline values: CDR1 SEHNR, CDR2 FQNEAQ (reference sequence). The CDR3 region has the DNA TGTGCCAGCAGCCTCAAATCCGGGACTACGCAAAGGGTCTTC. It yields the protein CASSLKSGTTQRVF.

There are a few counts of this clonotype. The gene calls are TRBV28 and TRBJ2-7, with D tentatively TRBD2 (7 bases). The CDR3 loop spans 13 amino acids. Germline V gene sequence: CDR1 MDHEN, CDR2 SYDVKM. With 6 bases removed from V and 2 bases from J, the gap between germline ends came to 11 bases. This chain's CDR3 is CASRGGPPYEQYV. For the CDR3, the DNA is TGTGCCAGCAGGGGGGGGCCTCCCTACGAGCAGTACGTC.

This clonotype showed up just a few times. The chain combines TRBV20-1 with TRBJ2-5; D is tentatively TRBD1 or TRBD2 (5 bases each). The V gene's germline CDR1 is DFQATT and CDR2 SNEGSKA (reference sequence). Trimming left V 5 bases short and J 4 bases short, with 11 bases between. The CDR3 runs 12 residues. CDR3 sequence: CSAPGAVETQYF. The CDR3 DNA is TGCAGTGCTCCCGGGGCCGTAGAGACCCAGTACTTC.

This clonotype was found a few times. The J gene is TRBJ1-6, the V gene TRBV4-3; possible D gene TRBD1, 5 bases. Germline V gene data show CDR1 as LGHNA and CDR2 as YSLEER. CDR3 length: 15 amino acids. The V gene lost 0 bases and the J gene lost 9 bases, with 12 bases spanning the gap. CDR3 loop: CASSQDPLGGSPLHF. In DNA, the CDR3 is TGCGCCAGCAGCCAAGATCCGCTTGGGGGTTCACCCCTCCACTTT.

This clonotype was seen only a few times. This rearrangement joins TRBV7-9 to TRBJ1-2, with D possibly matching TRBD1 (5 bases). The CDR3 contains 14 residues. Per the germline V gene, CDR1 is SEHNR and CDR2 is FQNEAQ (reference sequence). V lost 0 bases and J 6 bases, leaving 11 bases between the germline ends. The CDR3 nucleotides are TGTGCCAGCAGCTTAGCAGGCAGGGAGAATGGCTACACCTTC. Protein product: CASSLAGRENGYTF.

In its sample, this clonotype was seen many times. The chain combines TRBV5-1 with TRBJ2-5; D remains ambiguous. Germline V CDR1 and CDR2: SGHRS, YFSETQ. CDR3 length: 12 residues. Trimming shortened V by 4 bases and J by 5 bases, and 9 bases separated the two germline ends. The CDR3 reads CASSDEGETQYF. In DNA form, the CDR3 reads TGCGCCAGCAGCGACGAAGGGGAGACCCAGTACTTC.

This rearrangement joins TRBV28 to TRBJ2-1, with 7 positions matching TRBD1. Germline CDR1 MDHEN, CDR2 SYDVKM. V dropped 6 bases and J dropped 4; count of bases not matched to a gene: 6. The CDR3 consists of 14 residues. CDR3 DNA sequence: TGTGCCAGCAGGAATCGGGACAGATACAATGAGCAGTTCTTC. It encodes CASRNRDRYNEQFF.

The chain employs TRBV29-1 and TRBJ1-2; D possibly corresponds to TRBD1 (5 bases). The V gene lost 3 bases and the J gene lost 2 bases, with 13 bases spanning the gap. Germline V gene lookup returns CDR1 SQVTM and CDR2 ANQGSEA. CDR3 length: 14 residues. The CDR3 is CSVEWIGGNYGYTF. CDR3 DNA: TGCAGCGTTGAGTGGATTGGGGGAAACTATGGCTACACCTTC.

This clonotype was observed a handful of times. The chain is built from TRBV6-6 and TRBJ1-1; D ambiguous. Per germline, CDR1 MNHNY and CDR2 SVGAGI (reference sequence). Between the trimmed V and J ends, which lost 2 bases and 4 bases, there was a span of 2 bases. This CDR3 spans 11 amino acids. The CDR3 region has the DNA TGTGCCAGCAGTTACGGCACTGAAGCTTTCTTT. Translated, it gives CASSYGTEAFF.

This clonotype was observed a few times. The chain joins TRBV11-2 to TRBJ2-2, with unresolved D. The CDR3 loop spans 13 amino acids. Germline V gene lookup returns CDR1 SGHAT and CDR2 FQNNGV. V was shortened by 5 bases and J by 4 bases, with 8 bases between the two germline ends. This CDR3 reads CASSQGITGELFF. CDR3 nucleotides: TGTGCCAGCAGCCAAGGAATCACCGGGGAGCTGTTTTTT.

The chain employs TRBV18 and TRBJ2-7; a possible D gene is TRBD2 (5 bases). Looked up from germline, CDR1 is KGHSH and CDR2 is LQKENI. V lost 2 bases and J lost 5, with 13 bases in between. The CDR3 runs 14 residues. The CDR3 region is CASSPSGYAHEQYF. The CDR3, as DNA: TGTGCCAGCTCACCATCGGGGTATGCGCACGAGCAGTACTTC.

This clonotype was seen repeatedly, ten times or more. The chain has TRBV6-1 and TRBJ2-2, with TRBD1 matching 9 bases. Germline CDR1 MNHNS, CDR2 SASEGT. The CDR3 has 17 amino acids. V lost 4 bases to trimming and J lost 7 bases; unmatched junction nucleotides: 13. The CDR3 region has the DNA TGTGCCAGCAGTGCGATAACAGGGGGCGTCAATTACGGGGAGCTGTTTTTT. Its protein product is CASSAITGGVNYGELFF.

This sequence joins TRBV7-9 and TRBJ2-5; tentative D call: TRBD2 (6 bases). CDR3 length: 12 residues. The V and J ends lost 8 bases and 7 bases respectively, with 14 bases between them. Per germline, CDR1 SEHNR and CDR2 FQNEAQ (reference sequence). CDR3 sequence: CASGDSLGTQYF. The CDR3, as DNA: TGTGCCAGCGGGGACTCCCTAGGGACCCAGTACTTC.

Ten or more counts support this clonotype. The gene calls are TRBV18 and TRBJ1-1, with a possible D match to TRBD1 (6 bases). Germline V CDR1 and CDR2: KGHSH, LQKENI. The CDR3 covers 13 residues. V lost 0 bases and J lost 13, with 15 bases in between. CDR3: CASSPPSAGEGFF. CDR3 nucleotides: TGTGCCAGCTCACCACCGTCGGCAGGGGAGGGTTTCTTT.

This clonotype has only a few counts. J is TRBJ2-7 and V is TRBV4-1; 10 nucleotides line up with TRBD1. The CDR3 extends over 16 amino acids. V gave up 3 bases and J gave up 0 bases; unmatched junction bases: 5. Germline V gene sequence: CDR1 MGHRA, CDR2 YSYEKL. The CDR3 loop reads CASSQGDRGLSYEQYF. CDR3 in DNA: TGCGCCAGCAGCCAGGGGGACAGGGGACTCTCCTACGAGCAGTACTTC.

The chain combines TRBV5-1 with TRBJ1-2, with TRBD1 matching 8 bases. The CDR3 totals 12 residues. Germline CDR1 and CDR2: SGHRS and YFSETQ. With V trimmed by 3 bases and J by 10 bases, 5 bases remained unmatched. The CDR3 region is CASSWGTGDYTF. The DNA of the CDR3 is TGCGCCAGCAGCTGGGGGACAGGAGACTACACCTTC.

This clonotype has only a few counts. The chain combines TRBV10-3 with TRBJ2-1; 9 bases map to TRBD2. Losses at the gene ends were 0 bases for V and 7 bases for J; bases not matched to a gene: 7. This CDR3 contains 16 residues. Germline assignment: CDR1 ENHRY and CDR2 SYGVKD. The CDR3 is CAISESGASGANEQFF. The CDR3 DNA follows: TGTGCCATCAGTGAGTCAGGGGCTAGCGGGGCGAATGAGCAGTTCTTC.

This chain joins TRBV7-9 and TRBJ2-3; TRBD1 matches at 7 bases. The CDR3 loop spans 13 amino acids. CDR1 is SEHNR, CDR2 FQNEAQ, per germline (reference sequence). Germline trimming cut 8 bases from V and 4 bases from J; bases unmatched to any gene: 6. The CDR3 is CASGGQSSDTQYF. The CDR3 nucleotides are TGTGCCAGCGGGGGACAGAGCTCAGATACGCAGTATTTT.

This clonotype was recorded once. The chain has TRBV6-1 and TRBJ2-7, with a weak D call TRBD1 (5 bases). The ends were cut back, 6 bases at V and 3 bases at J, with 12 bases in the middle. Germline CDR1 and CDR2: MNHNS and SASEGT. CDR3 length equals 13 residues. This CDR3 reads CASSELGHYEQYF. The DNA for the CDR3 is TGTGCCAGCAGCGAATTGGGGCACTACGAGCAGTACTTC.

The rearrangement links TRBV6-2 or TRBV6-3 to TRBJ1-1; possible D gene TRBD1, 5 bases. The germline CDR1 and CDR2 sequences are MNHEY and SVGEGT. The V end lost 7 bases, the J end lost 5 bases, and 23 bases lay between the germline ends. CDR3 length equals 16 residues. As DNA, the CDR3 is TGTGCCAGCACTCGGGGCCACAGAACCGGGGGGACTGAAGCTTTCTTT. Translating gives CASTRGHRTGGTEAFF.

This clonotype was recorded a few times. The genes are TRBV5-4 and TRBJ2-3, with a tentative D call TRBD1 (5 bases). The CDR3 contains 17 residues. CDR1 and CDR2 from the germline V gene are SGHNT and YYREEE (reference sequence). The V end lost 0 bases, the J end lost 0 bases, and 14 bases lay between the germline ends. The CDR3 here is CASSLGGLIWSTDTQYF. The DNA for the CDR3 is TGTGCCAGCAGCTTGGGGGGCCTCATTTGGAGCACAGATACGCAGTATTTT.

This clonotype was counted between two and nine times. The chain couples TRBV20-1 to TRBJ1-5; D is undetermined. This CDR3 is 15 amino acids long. Germline CDR1 is DFQATT and CDR2 is SNEGSKA (reference sequence). V gave up 6 bases and J gave up 0 bases, with 15 bases separating them. The CDR3 reads CSAPLRPYSNQPQHF. The DNA for the CDR3 is TGCAGTGCACCTCTCCGACCGTATAGCAATCAGCCCCAGCATTTT.

This clonotype is termed medium-sized (0.01 to 0.1%). The chain combines TRBV7-9 with TRBJ2-3; 15 bases are a match to TRBD2. V lost 7 bases and J lost 7; bases outside the gene matches: 6. CDR1 SEHNR and CDR2 FQNEAQ come from the germline V gene (reference sequence). This CDR3 has 15 residues. CDR3 protein: CASTLGTSGRHTQYF. The CDR3 DNA reads TGTGCCAGCACCTTGGGGACTAGCGGGAGGCATACGCAGTATTTT.